The count of the clone carrying this TCR beta chain is one. Antigen specificity is unknown. The CDR3 extends over 15 amino acids. Germline CDR1 reads SGHKS; CDR2 reads YYEKEE (reference sequence). Deletions cut 3 bases from V and 4 bases from J, with 13 bases between. This sample was included in a study of T cell responses to AZD1222 COVID-19 vaccine. Study-wide background: Analysis merged second doses at about 4 or about 12 weeks. Study results and limitations: Regions 160-218 and 743-854 held dominance among vaccine-associated CD4 TCRs, which spanned spike. Mostly white British, mostly female donors; authors suggested clonal diversity may be underestimated. Only after the peak T cell response were repertoires sampled.

Sequencing used immunoSEQ multiplex PCR; TCRdb keeps in-frame clones, though not all of them. The sample holds under 150,000 clones, over 90% seen once. This specimen was peripheral blood, taken on day 0 of AZD1222 vaccination. This receptor was obtained from an adult in good health. The chain employs TRBV5-5 and TRBJ1-4; D gene unclear. The CDR3 protein is CASSWQARINEKLFF. The DNA of the CDR3 is TGTGCCAGCAGCTGGCAAGCCCGGATTAATGAAAAACTGTTTTTT.